Following are 18 T cell receptor beta chains from one sample sequenced in a study of blood T cell repertoires in COVID-19 (dated by TCRdb to 2020 to 2021). Receptor amplification or capture employed the immunoSEQ multiplex PCR assay. TCRdb retrieved this table from immuneACCESS and kept in-frame rearrangements only. Not all clones are present; in checked studies, unresolved V genes account for under half, and no reason is known for the remainder. The table for this sample lists roughly 380,000 clones; roughly 87% of them were counted only once. Under 3% of the sample is taken by the ten largest. The sample taken for sequencing was PBMCs or T cells enriched from blood (not recorded which). These receptors originate from a woman under 40 who had recovered from COVID-19.

The V call is TRBV7-2, the J call TRBJ1-2; D possibly corresponds to TRBD1 (5 bases). The V and J ends lost 1 base and 4 bases respectively, with 13 bases between them. Germline values: CDR1 SGHTA, CDR2 FQGNSA. The CDR3 totals 15 residues. CDR3 loop: CASSLEEGTLYGYTF. Here the CDR3 DNA reads TGTGCCAGCAGCTTAGAGGAGGGGACGCTCTATGGCTACACCTTC.

The V call is TRBV2, the J call TRBJ2-2, with 8 bases fitting TRBD1. V lost 6 bases to trimming and J lost 7 bases; unmatched junction nucleotides: 10. In germline, CDR1 is SNHLY, CDR2 FYNNEI. CDR3 size: 15 residues. The CDR3 sequence: CASRLGQGVIGELFF. DNA for the CDR3: TGTGCCAGCAGACTCGGACAGGGCGTGATCGGGGAGCTGTTTTTT.

The CDR3 reads CASSVLDGSPGETQYF. The CDR3 bases are TGTGCCAGCAGTGTACTAGATGGATCCCCGGGGGAGACCCAGTACTTC. This chain uses TRBV6-1 with TRBJ2-5, with D possibly being TRBD2 (5 bases). Germline V lookup: CDR1 MNHNS, CDR2 SASEGT. Trimming stripped 4 bases from V and 5 bases from J, with 20 bases between. CDR3 length: 16 amino acids.

The chain combines TRBV19 with TRBJ1-2; D is undetermined. Deletions cut 5 bases from V and 4 bases from J, with 17 bases between. Germline V lookup: CDR1 LNHDA, CDR2 SQIVND (reference sequence). The CDR3 runs to 15 residues. The CDR3, as DNA: TGTGCCAGTAGTCCTACCCTCACAGAAATCTATGGCTACACCTTC. It translates to CASSPTLTEIYGYTF.

This chain links TRBV30 with TRBJ1-2, with 8 bases matching TRBD1. V trimming: 5 bases; J trimming: 2 bases; junction bases outside the gene matches: 4. Germline CDR1 reads GTSNPN; CDR2 reads SVGIG (reference sequence). CDR3 size: 13 residues. The CDR3 nucleotides read TGTGCCTGGGGCCGGACAGGGAACTATGGCTACACCTTC. Amino acids: CAWGRTGNYGYTF.

This chain links TRBV5-1 with TRBJ2-1; a possible D gene is TRBD2 (6 bases). The CDR3 has 15 residues. Germline lookup yields CDR1 SGHRS and CDR2 YFSETQ. V was clipped by 0 bases and J by 9 bases, with 16 bases between them. The DNA of the CDR3 is TGCGCCAGCAGCTTGGACTCGGCGGGGCAGGGTGAGCAGTTCTTC. Translated, it gives CASSLDSAGQGEQFF.

J is TRBJ1-4 and V is TRBV5-1; no reliable D call. The CDR3 loop spans 14 amino acids. V shed 0 bases and J shed 5 bases, with 8 bases lying between them. Germline loops: CDR1 SGHRS, CDR2 YFSETQ. CDR3 DNA: TGCGCCAGCAGCTTGGGCGGGCCCAATGAAAAACTGTTTTTT. Protein: CASSLGGPNEKLFF.

This clone is a singleton in its sample. This chain connects TRBV4-1 to TRBJ1-5; D remains ambiguous. In germline, CDR1 is MGHRA, CDR2 YSYEKL. The CDR3 totals 15 residues. The ends were cut back, 1 base at V and 4 bases at J, with 11 bases in the middle. CDR3 amino acids: CASSQGAGANQPQHF. Here the CDR3 DNA reads TGCGCCAGCAGCCAAGGGGCAGGCGCAAATCAGCCCCAGCATTTT.

The gene calls are TRBV5-1 and TRBJ1-1; D possibly corresponds to TRBD1 (6 bases). Germline assignment: CDR1 SGHRS and CDR2 YFSETQ. The CDR3 extends over 14 amino acids. Deletions cut 4 bases from V and 2 bases from J, with 12 bases between. The CDR3 sequence is CASSVTGINTEAFF. The CDR3 DNA reads as TGCGCCAGCAGCGTGACAGGAATTAACACTGAAGCTTTCTTT. Looking up the rest from reference TRBV5-1 and TRBJ1-1 gives the full variable domain: KAGVTQTPRYLIKTRGQQVTLSCSPISGHRSVSWYQQTPGQGLQFLFEYFSETQRNKGNFPGRFSGRQFSNSRSEMNVSTLELGDSALYLCASSVTGINTEAFFGQGTRLTVV.

The chain carries TRBV27 and TRBJ1-5; tentatively, D is TRBD1 (6 bases). The length of the CDR3 is 12 residues. V dropped 5 bases and J dropped 7 bases, with 9 bases sitting between them. Germline V gives CDR1 MNHEY, CDR2 SMNVEV (reference sequence). The CDR3 sequence is CASSAQGQPQHF. As DNA, the CDR3 is TGTGCCAGCAGTGCACAGGGCCAGCCCCAGCATTTT.

V is TRBV18 and J is TRBJ2-1; D ambiguous. Trimming pared 3 bases from V and 8 bases from J, leaving 8 bases between. Germline values: CDR1 KGHSH, CDR2 LQKENI. This CDR3 contains 12 residues. CDR3 nucleotide sequence: TGTGCCAGCTCACCTTCGAGCGATGAGCAGTTCTTC. It specifies CASSPSSDEQFF.

J is TRBJ2-3 and V is TRBV19, with TRBD1 matching over 11 bases. The CDR3 loop spans 15 amino acids. Germline assignment: CDR1 LNHDA and CDR2 SQIVND (reference sequence). Unmatched junction bases numbered 3, after V lost 3 bases and J lost 4 bases. In DNA, the CDR3 is TGTGCCAGTAGTATTAGGGGACAGGGGGCAGATACGCAGTATTTT. Protein sequence: CASSIRGQGADTQYF.

The chain carries TRBV9 and TRBJ1-1, with 9 bases fitting TRBD1. Germline V gene data show CDR1 as SGDLS and CDR2 as YYNGEE. The CDR3 has 15 amino acids. With V trimmed by 5 bases and J by 0 bases, 5 bases remained unmatched. CDR3 nucleotide sequence: TGTGCCAGCAGGGGGACAGGGACCATGAACACTGAAGCTTTCTTT. Translating gives CASRGTGTMNTEAFF.

V and J are TRBV4-1 and TRBJ2-7, with a tentative D call TRBD2 (6 bases). The germline V gene encodes CDR1 MGHRA and CDR2 YSYEKL. The CDR3 sequence is 15 residues long. The V end lost 0 bases, the J end lost 2 bases, and 11 bases lay between the germline ends. Here the CDR3 reads CASSQEEGTAYEQYF. The CDR3, as DNA: TGCGCCAGCAGCCAAGAGGAGGGCACCGCCTACGAGCAGTACTTC.

A remark on this clone: This CDR3 is also generated by other DNA sequences in the sample. The chain employs TRBV5-1 and TRBJ2-7; tentatively, D is TRBD1 (6 bases). CDR3 size: 13 residues. V was shortened by 0 bases and J by 2 bases, with 6 bases between the two germline ends. CDR1 and CDR2 (germline): SGHRS, YFSETQ. The CDR3 region is CASSLDRAYEQYF. CDR3 in DNA: TGCGCCAGCAGCTTGGACAGGGCCTACGAGCAGTACTTC. The full variable domain, completed using reference TRBV5-1 and TRBJ2-7, is KAGVTQTPRYLIKTRGQQVTLSCSPISGHRSVSWYQQTPGQGLQFLFEYFSETQRNKGNFPGRFSGRQFSNSRSEMNVSTLELGDSALYLCASSLDRAYEQYFGPGTRLTVT.

Written as DNA, the CDR3 is TGTGCCAGTAGTATAGGAGCTCGGGCTGAAGCTTTCTTT. It specifies CASSIGARAEAFF. The rearrangement links TRBV19 to TRBJ1-1; unclear D gene. This CDR3 has 13 amino acids. Germline V gene sequence: CDR1 LNHDA, CDR2 SQIVND (reference sequence). The V and J ends lost 1 base and 6 bases respectively, with 9 bases between them. The full variable domain, rest sourced from reference TRBV19 and TRBJ1-1, is DGGITQSPKYLFRKEGQNVTLSCEQNLNHDAMYWYRQDPGQGLRLIYYSQIVNDFQKGDIAEGYSVSREKKESFPLTVTSAQKNPTAFYLCASSIGARAEAFFGQGTRLTVV.

The chain recombines TRBV5-4 with TRBJ1-1, with D uncertain. Trimming pared 0 bases from V and 2 bases from J, leaving 5 bases between. The CDR3 is 13 residues long. Looked up from germline, CDR1 is SGHNT and CDR2 is YYREEE (reference sequence). The CDR3 loop reads CASSLDPNTEAFF. The CDR3 DNA is TGTGCCAGCAGCTTGGATCCAAACACTGAAGCTTTCTTT.

The J gene is TRBJ2-2, the V gene TRBV9; tentative D call: TRBD1 (5 bases). Trimming removed 0 bases at V and 0 bases at J, with 15 bases between. Looked up from germline, CDR1 is SGDLS and CDR2 is YYNGEE. The CDR3 totals 18 residues. CDR3 residues: CASSVGFDKGPNTGELFF. In DNA form, the CDR3 reads TGTGCCAGCAGCGTAGGGTTCGACAAGGGGCCGAACACCGGGGAGCTGTTTTTT.